The rows below give T cell receptor beta chains drawn from one sample of a study of T cells after yellow fever vaccination. MiXCR, run by TCRdb on the 5' RACE reads, gives a single entry per CDR3 protein. The table has approximately 600,000 distinct CDR3 sequences, roughly an eighth seen once; the top ten hold under 15%. Sequencing used PBMCs, obtained on the day of the yellow fever booster vaccination. All receptors come from a man between 25 and 39 years old who received the YFV17D yellow fever vaccine. CDR3s include the opening cysteine and the closing phenylalanine or tryptophan. The D gene is left open where the match is weak. Where a row states a size, it is once, few, many or the class of an expanded clone; other rows omit it.

clone_size j_call v_call d_call cdr3_aa cdr3_nt
few TRBJ1-2 TRBV7-9 . CASSLVAGQGYTF TGTGCCAGCAGCTTAGTGGCGGGGCAGGGCTACACCTTC
few TRBJ2-7 TRBV20-1 . CSALSTYEQYF TGCAGTGCCCTTTCTACCTACGAGCAGTACTTC
. TRBJ2-3 TRBV10-3 . CAISYASTDTQYF TGTGCCATCAGTTACGCTAGCACAGATACGCAGTATTTT
many TRBJ2-3 TRBV5-1 . CASSDRSGGGGYF TGCGCCAGCAGCGACCGCAGCGGTGGTGGGGGGTATTTT
. TRBJ2-1 TRBV5-1 . CASSSGTYYEQFF TGCGCCAGCAGCAGTGGGACATATTATGAGCAGTTCTTC
few TRBJ1-2 TRBV7-2 TRBD1 CASSSGQGVDGYTF TGTGCCAGCAGCTCGGGACAGGGCGTGGATGGCTACACCTTC
. TRBJ2-3 TRBV21-1 . CASSKSGPFGDTQYF TGTGCCAGCAGCAAATCTGGCCCCTTCGGGGATACGCAGTATTTT
. TRBJ2-3 TRBV20-1 . CSAYPGTQTDTQYF TGCAGTGCTTACCCCGGGACTCAAACAGATACGCAGTATTTT
. TRBJ2-6 TRBV4-3 . CASSQGLGAGANVLTF TGCGCCAGCAGCCAAGGCCTGGGAGCTGGGGCCAACGTCCTGACTTTC
few TRBJ2-7 TRBV5-1 TRBD1 CASSLIGDSSYEQYF TGCGCCAGCAGCTTGATTGGGGACAGCTCCTACGAGCAGTACTTC
. TRBJ1-1 TRBV5-6 . CASSSASVEAFF TGTGCCAGCAGCTCGGCCTCAGTTGAAGCTTTCTTT
. TRBJ2-7 TRBV12-3/TRBV12-4 TRBD2 CASSFRSSGRSEEQYF TGTGCCAGCAGTTTCCGATCTAGCGGGAGGTCCGAGGAGCAGTACTTC
few TRBJ2-3 TRBV5-1 TRBD2 CASSTSLAGGTDTQYF TGCGCCAGCAGCACTTCTCTAGCGGGAGGTACAGATACGCAGTATTTT
. TRBJ2-2 TRBV12-3/TRBV12-4 . CASRGGQKNTGELFF TGTGCCAGCAGGGGGGGACAGAAGAACACCGGGGAGCTGTTTTTT
. TRBJ2-2 TRBV24-1 TRBD1 CATSDPGTENTGELFF TGTGCCACCAGTGACCCTGGGACAGAGAACACCGGGGAGCTGTTTTTT
. TRBJ2-1 TRBV20-1 TRBD2 CSARDDIGPGGRYNEQFF TGCAGTGCTAGAGATGATATCGGGCCGGGAGGTCGTTACAATGAGCAGTTCTTC
. TRBJ2-3 TRBV9 TRBD2 CASSVDYWSGTSTDTQYF TGTGCCAGCAGCGTAGATTACTGGAGCGGGACGAGCACAGATACGCAGTATTTT
. TRBJ1-6 TRBV20-1 . CSASRGNSPLHF TGCAGTGCTAGTAGAGGGAATTCACCCCTCCACTTT
few TRBJ2-7 TRBV29-1 . CSGRVGPLSYEQYF TGCAGCGGGAGAGTAGGTCCCCTTTCCTACGAGCAGTACTTC
few TRBJ2-4 TRBV12-3/TRBV12-4 TRBD1 CASSPTGGTNIQYF TGTGCCAGCAGCCCGACAGGGGGCACGAACATTCAGTACTTC
few TRBJ2-1 TRBV11-2 TRBD2 CASRPAGGFYNEQFF TGTGCCAGCAGGCCTGCGGGGGGATTCTACAATGAGCAGTTCTTC
many TRBJ2-7 TRBV5-1 . CASSGGINEQYF TGCGCCAGCAGCGGGGGTATCAACGAGCAGTACTTC
. TRBJ1-1 TRBV14 . CASSTRLGNLHTEAFF TGTGCCAGCAGCACCCGACTGGGGAATTTACACACTGAAGCTTTCTTT
. TRBJ2-7 TRBV20-1 . CSAILTGTYEQYF TGCAGTGCTATCTTGACAGGTACCTACGAGCAGTACTTC
few TRBJ2-7 TRBV3-1 . CASSQDRLAAYEQYF TGTGCCAGCAGCCAAGACCGCCTAGCAGCGTACGAGCAGTACTTC
many TRBJ2-7 TRBV7-2 . CASSQMGEQYF TGTGCCAGCAGCCAGATGGGCGAGCAGTACTTC
few TRBJ2-2 TRBV5-1 TRBD2 CASSPGSGSRTGELFF TGCGCCAGCAGCCCGGGGAGCGGGAGCCGAACCGGGGAGCTGTTTTTT
few TRBJ2-5 TRBV19 TRBD2 CASSIRPATSGRPHSESQYF TGTGCCAGTAGTATACGGCCGGCGACTAGCGGGAGGCCACACTCCGAGTCCCAGTACTTC
. TRBJ2-1 TRBV11-2 . CASSSIASHVSRSSYNEQFF TGTGCCAGCAGCTCTATAGCCAGTCACGTTTCCAGGAGCTCCTACAATGAGCAGTTCTTC
few TRBJ1-5 TRBV29-1 TRBD1 CSAEATPWTGDGIIGNQPQHF TGCAGCGCTGAAGCTACCCCATGGACAGGGGATGGGATCATAGGCAATCAGCCCCAGCATTTT
. TRBJ2-5 TRBV6-5 . CASSYSGGSGETQYF TGTGCCAGCAGTTACTCAGGGGGTTCGGGAGAGACCCAGTACTTC
few TRBJ2-2 TRBV10-2 TRBD2 CASRRSGLAGTGELFF TGCGCCAGCAGACGTTCGGGACTAGCGGGAACCGGGGAGCTGTTTTTT
many TRBJ2-1 TRBV19 TRBD1 CASSTDRGRYNEQFF TGTGCCAGTAGTACTGACAGGGGTAGATACAATGAGCAGTTCTTC
. TRBJ1-5 TRBV20-1 . CSARRGGGARNQPQHF TGCAGTGCTAGACGGGGGGGAGGGGCGCGGAATCAGCCCCAGCATTTT
. TRBJ2-1 TRBV9 TRBD2 CASSVEGGRTRRFF TGTGCCAGCAGCGTAGAGGGAGGGAGGACTAGGCGCTTCTTC
few TRBJ2-7 TRBV3-1 TRBD2 CASSHTSGGTYEQYF TGTGCCAGCAGCCATACTAGCGGGGGCACTTACGAGCAGTACTTC
few TRBJ2-1 TRBV15 TRBD2 CATSRGLALSNEQFF TGTGCCACCAGCCGCGGACTAGCACTATCCAATGAGCAGTTCTTC
many TRBJ2-1 TRBV18 TRBD2 CASSPRLAGSYNEQFF TGTGCCAGCTCACCACGCCTAGCGGGATCTTACAATGAGCAGTTCTTC
many TRBJ2-1 TRBV11-3 . CASSQRGNEQFF TGTGCCAGCAGCCAACGGGGCAATGAGCAGTTCTTC
many TRBJ1-1 TRBV12-3/TRBV12-4 . CASSRTENTEAFF TGTGCCAGCAGTCGGACAGAGAACACTGAAGCTTTCTTT
. TRBJ1-2 TRBV28 . CASAPGDTGMDYYGYTF TGTGCCAGCGCCCCAGGGGACACTGGGATGGACTACTATGGCTACACCTTC
few TRBJ2-3 TRBV20-1 TRBD2 CSARGASGRWSTDTQYF TGCAGTGCTAGGGGAGCTAGCGGGAGGTGGAGCACAGATACGCAGTATTTT
. TRBJ2-2 TRBV15 . CATTGSANTGELFF TGTGCCACTACCGGGTCCGCGAACACCGGGGAGCTGTTTTTT
. TRBJ2-2 TRBV9 TRBD2 CASSVAWTSGRSANTGELFF TGTGCCAGCAGCGTAGCGTGGACTAGCGGGAGGTCCGCGAACACCGGGGAGCTGTTTTTT
. TRBJ2-1 TRBV7-9 . CASPTLGGAGQFF TGTGCCAGCCCAACCCTGGGGGGGGCGGGGCAGTTCTTC
few TRBJ2-5 TRBV7-9 . CASSSRDTTQYF TGTGCCAGCAGCTCCAGGGACACGACCCAGTACTTC
few TRBJ2-7 TRBV29-1 TRBD2 CSVGLAGVSYEQYF TGCAGCGTTGGACTAGCGGGAGTATCCTACGAGCAGTACTTC
few TRBJ1-1 TRBV5-1 . CASSFLDTEAFF TGCGCCAGCAGCTTTCTGGACACTGAAGCTTTCTTT
. TRBJ1-4 TRBV3-1 . CASSQLRNEKLFF TGTGCCAGCAGCCAACTTCGAAATGAAAAACTGTTTTTT
many TRBJ2-1 TRBV29-1 . CSVSTSDEQFF TGCAGCGTTTCTACCAGCGATGAGCAGTTCTTC
many TRBJ2-1 TRBV29-1 . CSVRERNEQFF TGCAGCGTTCGGGAGAGGAATGAGCAGTTCTTC
few TRBJ2-7 TRBV7-9 TRBD1 CASSLAQGANEQYF TGTGCCAGCAGCTTGGCTCAGGGGGCGAACGAGCAGTACTTC
. TRBJ2-5 TRBV5-6 . CASSLGAVRETQYF TGTGCCAGCAGCTTGGGGGCGGTCAGGGAGACCCAGTACTTC
many TRBJ2-1 TRBV27 TRBD2 CASSLGGGPYNEQFF TGTGCCAGCAGTTTAGGGGGAGGGCCCTACAATGAGCAGTTCTTC
. TRBJ2-3 TRBV12-3/TRBV12-4 TRBD2 CASSRGLASAGGTQYF TGTGCCAGCAGCCGCGGACTAGCGTCCGCCGGGGGTACGCAGTATTTT
few TRBJ2-1 TRBV5-1 TRBD2 CASSATGTSGNNEQFF TGCGCCAGCAGCGCAACCGGGACTAGCGGGAACAATGAGCAGTTCTTC
few TRBJ2-3 TRBV6-2/TRBV6-3 TRBD2 CASSNPTAGATDTQYF TGTGCCAGCAGTAACCCCACAGCGGGAGCCACAGATACGCAGTATTTT